Presented here are 23 T cell receptor beta chains from one specimen sequenced in a study of regulatory and conventional T cells in breast cancer. MiXCR, run by TCRdb on the PCR reads, gives a single entry per CDR3 protein. Of about 500 distinct CDR3 sequences listed, approximately 50% are singletons. The sample taken for sequencing was conventional T cells from blood. The receptors derive from a female donor with breast cancer.

The chain joins TRBV6-5 to TRBJ2-4; D is undetermined. Trimming stripped 8 bases from V and 0 bases from J, with 2 bases between. Germline-derived CDR1 and CDR2 are MNHEY and SVGAGI. The CDR3 loop spans 11 amino acids. CDR3 amino acids: CASQAKNIQYF. The CDR3 nucleotides read TGTGCCAGCCAAGCCAAAAACATTCAGTACTTC.

J is TRBJ1-3 and V is TRBV9; TRBD1 matches at 9 bases. Germline V gene sequence: CDR1 SGDLS, CDR2 YYNGEE. V was clipped by 3 bases and J by 0 bases; unmatched bases: 16. The CDR3 runs to 20 residues. This CDR3 reads CASSDTTGTGNLLSGNTIYF. CDR3 DNA: TGTGCCAGCAGCGATACTACCGGGACAGGGAACTTACTCTCTGGAAACACCATATATTTT.

J is TRBJ2-1 and V is TRBV7-3; D is undetermined. The CDR3 is 11 amino acids. The V gene lost 5 bases and the J gene lost 5 bases, with 4 bases spanning the gap. The germline V gene has CDR1 SGHTA and CDR2 FQGTGA. The CDR3 region has the DNA TGTGCCAGCAGCCTAAACAATGAGCAGTTCTTC. Protein: CASSLNNEQFF.

V is TRBV7-6 and J is TRBJ2-1; 10 nucleotides match TRBD2. J lost 0 bases, V lost 3 bases, and 8 bases had no gene match. The CDR3 loop spans 18 amino acids. Germline values: CDR1 SGHVS, CDR2 FNYEAQ. CDR3 residues: CASSFYGLAAPSYNEQFF. CDR3 sequence (DNA): TGTGCCAGCAGCTTCTATGGACTAGCGGCCCCCTCCTACAATGAGCAGTTCTTC. Full variable domain (outside the CDR3, taken from reference TRBV7-6 and TRBJ2-1): GAGVSQSPRYKVTKRGQDVALRCDPISGHVSLYWYRQALGQGPEFLTYFNYEAQQDKSGLPNDRFSAERPEGSISTLTIQRTEQRDSAMYRCASSFYGLAAPSYNEQFFGPGTRLTVL.

This clonotype was observed a few times. This chain uses TRBV4-3 with TRBJ1-3, with a weak D call TRBD1 (5 bases). The CDR3 consists of 15 residues. The germline CDR1 and CDR2 sequences are LGHNA and YSLEER. Deletions cut 0 bases from V and 2 bases from J, with 8 bases between. As DNA, the CDR3 is TGCGCCAGCAGCCAAGATTCAGGGACTGGAAACACCATATATTTT. Translating gives CASSQDSGTGNTIYF.

The chain combines TRBV19 with TRBJ1-4, with D hard to call. The germline gives CDR1 LNHDA, CDR2 SQIVND (reference sequence). The V and J ends lost 7 bases and 2 bases respectively, with 14 bases between them. This CDR3 is 15 amino acids long. CDR3 coding DNA: TGTGCCAGTACCACATCGGCGGGGACTAATGAAAAACTGTTTTTT. This sequence encodes CASTTSAGTNEKLFF.

By frequency in the sample, this clonotype is large. The chain has TRBV18 and TRBJ1-3; a weak D match, TRBD1 (6 bases). This CDR3 has 16 residues. The V and J ends lost 2 bases and 4 bases respectively, with 15 bases between them. Germline V gene lookup returns CDR1 KGHSH and CDR2 LQKENI. The CDR3 here is CASSPRPAGDGNTIYF. CDR3 nucleotide sequence: TGTGCCAGCTCACCAAGACCCGCAGGGGACGGAAACACCATATATTTT.

This clonotype is labeled large (0.1 to 1%). The rearrangement links TRBV7-9 to TRBJ2-3; D remains unclear. Trimming cost V 2 bases and J 6 bases, with 12 bases left between them. The CDR3 extends over 14 amino acids. Germline loops: CDR1 SEHNR, CDR2 FQNEAQ (reference sequence). The CDR3 DNA sequence: TGTGCCAGCAGCTTATCTGGCAGCGCGGATACGCAGTATTTT. As protein: CASSLSGSADTQYF.

In its sample, this clonotype was seen a few times. V usage is TRBV4-3 and J usage is TRBJ1-2; D may be TRBD1 (6 bases). V lost 4 bases, J lost 8 bases, and 17 bases lay in between. CDR1 and CDR2 (germline): LGHNA, YSLEER. This CDR3 has 14 residues. CDR3 DNA: TGCGCCAGCAGCCCCGTTTTAGGGGGTCGCGGCTACACCTTC. Protein: CASSPVLGGRGYTF.

CDR3: CASSRGETQYF. CDR3 bases: TGTGCCAGCAGCCGAGGGGAGACCCAGTACTTC. The J gene is TRBJ2-5, the V gene TRBV14; a weak D match, TRBD2 (5 bases). CDR1 and CDR2 (germline): SGHDN, FVKESK. The CDR3 is 11 amino acids. The V end was cut by 4 bases, the J end by 5 bases, with 5 bases between.

V usage is TRBV6-1 and J usage is TRBJ1-1, with 8 bases lining up with TRBD1. The CDR3 has 15 residues. Germline V gene data show CDR1 as MNHNS and CDR2 as SASEGT. Losses at the gene ends were 5 bases for V and 5 bases for J; bases not matched to a gene: 10. CDR3 region: CASSRQGIMRTEAFF. The DNA for the CDR3 is TGTGCCAGCAGTCGACAGGGGATTATGAGGACTGAAGCTTTCTTT.

A few counts support this clonotype. This chain uses TRBV12-3 or TRBV12-4 with TRBJ1-1; unclear D gene. The CDR3 loop spans 13 amino acids. Deletions cut 5 bases from V and 1 base from J, with 8 bases between. CDR3 sequence: CASSRRENTEAFF. The CDR3 DNA reads TGTGCCAGCAGTCGTAGGGAGAACACTGAAGCTTTCTTT.

The genes are TRBV20-1 and TRBJ2-1; 9 positions agree with TRBD2. The CDR3 contains 14 residues. In germline, CDR1 is DFQATT, CDR2 SNEGSKA (reference sequence). V shed 5 bases, J shed 5 bases, and the junction held 7 bases outside the gene matches. CDR3: CSALPGLAHNEQFF. In nucleotides, the CDR3 is TGCAGTGCTCTACCGGGACTAGCACACAATGAGCAGTTCTTC.

This clonotype showed up just a few times. The gene calls are TRBV30 and TRBJ1-1; D perhaps matches TRBD1 (5 bases). The germline V gene encodes CDR1 GTSNPN and CDR2 SVGIG (reference sequence). V lost 0 bases to trimming and J lost 3 bases, with 8 bases between them. This CDR3 has 13 amino acids. CDR3 DNA sequence: TGTGCCTGGAGTGTCGAAGGGGACACTGAAGCTTTCTTT. Its translation is CAWSVEGDTEAFF.

On this clonotype itself: A much larger clone is a single base away; this may be a read error. This chain joins TRBV12-3 or TRBV12-4 and TRBJ2-7; D may be TRBD1 (5 bases). The CDR3 totals 14 residues. CDR3 residues: CASSSTVLPYGQYF. CDR3 bases: TGTGCCAGCAGTTCGACAGTGCTGCCCTACGGGCAGTACTTC.

This clonotype was recorded only once. V is TRBV2 and J is TRBJ1-2; 8 bases are a match to TRBD1. V dropped 8 bases and J dropped 3; count of bases not matched to a gene: 11. This CDR3 has 15 residues. Germline lookup yields CDR1 SNHLY and CDR2 FYNNEI. CDR3: CASSFETGVDYGYTF. The CDR3 coding sequence is TGTGCCAGCTCCTTCGAGACAGGGGTGGACTATGGCTACACCTTC.

The rearrangement joins TRBV12-3 or TRBV12-4 to TRBJ1-2, with D possibly being TRBD1 (5 bases). With 3 bases removed from V and 2 bases from J, the gap between germline ends came to 7 bases. The CDR3 has 13 residues. The CDR3 here is CASSLGLNYGYTF. The CDR3 bases are TGTGCCAGCAGTTTGGGACTAAACTATGGCTACACCTTC.

This clonotype has a handful of counts. The CDR3 is CASSRPRDRVDYGYTF. Written as DNA, the CDR3 is TGTGCCAGCAGCCGTCCCCGGGACAGAGTCGACTATGGCTACACCTTC. V is TRBV7-2 and J is TRBJ1-2; 7 bases fit TRBD1. The CDR3 runs 16 residues. V was pared by 5 bases and J by 3 bases, with 12 bases of the junction left unmatched. Germline CDR1 is SGHTA and CDR2 is FQGNSA.

The V gene is TRBV6-5, the J gene TRBJ2-7; D gene ambiguous. Germline assignment: CDR1 MNHEY and CDR2 SVGAGI. The ends were cut back, 0 bases at V and 1 base at J, with 16 bases in the middle. The CDR3 is made up of 17 amino acids. In nucleotides, the CDR3 is TGTGCCAGCAGTTACTCGACTGTACCAGAACTTTCCTACGAGCAGTACTTC. This translates into CASSYSTVPELSYEQYF.

The chain couples TRBV7-3 to TRBJ1-1; D uncertain. Trimming took off 5 bases at V and 4 bases at J, with 11 bases between the two ends. This CDR3 has 13 amino acids. CDR1 and CDR2 from the germline V gene are SGHTA and FQGTGA. The CDR3 sequence: CASSPYQGTEAFF. The CDR3 nucleotides are TGTGCCAGCAGCCCATACCAAGGCACTGAAGCTTTCTTT.

The chain links TRBV9 to TRBJ1-1; D ambiguous. The CDR3 spans 18 residues. Trimming took off 0 bases at V and 4 bases at J, with 22 bases between the two ends. Germline V gene sequence: CDR1 SGDLS, CDR2 YYNGEE. DNA of the CDR3: TGTGCCAGCAGCGTAGCAGGAGGGTCGAACGGGATAGGCACTGAAGCTTTCTTT. It yields the protein CASSVAGGSNGIGTEAFF.

The chain has TRBV20-1 and TRBJ2-7; tentative D call: TRBD2 (5 bases). The V end lost 6 bases, the J end lost 0 bases, and 9 bases lay between the germline ends. CDR1 is DFQATT and CDR2 is SNEGSKA in the germline V gene (reference sequence). The CDR3 sequence is 12 residues long. DNA of the CDR3: TGCAGTGCAGCCGGGGACTCCTACGAGCAGTACTTC. Translating it yields CSAAGDSYEQYF.

The CDR3 sequence is CASRDTAYQETQYF. The CDR3 coding sequence is TGTGCCAGCAGAGATACAGCGTACCAAGAGACCCAGTACTTC. This chain links TRBV6-2 or TRBV6-3 with TRBJ2-5; D not resolved. V was clipped by 6 bases and J by 0 bases, with 11 bases between them. Per germline, CDR1 MNHEY and CDR2 SVGEGT. CDR3 size: 14 residues.